What follows are 3 T cell receptor beta chains derived from one specimen sequenced in a study of T-cell reconstitution after alpha-beta-depleted transplantation in children. Preparing the TCRbeta library involved the use of unique molecular identifiers. A single record per CDR3 protein comes from TCRdb applying MiXCR to the PCR reads. The sample contains 540,000 or so distinct CDR3 sequences, 23% of which appear only once. The sample was PBMCs, mostly from graft donor cells, taken 360 days after TCRalphabeta/CD19-depleted stem cell transplant. The origin of the receptors is a boy under three years old who had a stem cell transplant for acute myeloid leukemia, so the T cells may come from the graft donor.

This chain links TRBV6-1 with TRBJ2-3; 8 positions agree with TRBD2. CDR3 size: 15 residues. Trimming cost V 11 bases and J 6 bases; bases outside gene matches: 16. The V gene's germline CDR1 is MNHNS and CDR2 SASEGT. Here the CDR3 DNA reads TGTGCCGTTCGAGAGGTGGAGCGGGGGAGTGATACGCAGTATTTT. Translation: CAVREVERGSDTQYF.

In this sample, this clonotype turned up a few times. This chain links TRBV5-6 with TRBJ2-7; D ambiguous. The CDR3 loop spans 15 amino acids. Germline V gene sequence: CDR1 SGHDT, CDR2 YYEEEE. The V end lost 0 bases, the J end lost 7 bases, and 17 bases lay between the germline ends. CDR3: CASSLGGYHPGEQYV. The DNA for the CDR3 is TGTGCCAGCAGCTTGGGTGGCTACCACCCCGGGGAGCAGTACGTC.

The chain employs TRBV20-1 and TRBJ1-5, with D possibly TRBD1 on 6 matching bases. CDR1 DFQATT and CDR2 SNEGSKA come from the germline V gene (reference sequence). There are 12 residues in the CDR3. V was cut by 8 bases and J by 3 bases, with 11 bases left in between. The CDR3 nucleotides are TGCAGTATCAGGGGAAACAATCAGCCCCAGCATTTT. As protein: CSIRGNNQPQHF.